The 19 T cell receptor beta chains presented below share a single source sample, sequenced in a study of T cell responses to AZD1222 COVID-19 vaccine. Repertoires were generated with immunoSEQ multiplex PCR, while TCRdb's copy carries only in-frame clones and drops some. The sample includes 150,000 to 200,000 clones, 70% to 90% of them seen just once. The sequencing here drew on peripheral blood, taken on day 0 of AZD1222 vaccination. The receptors shown here come from an adult in good health.

The gene calls are TRBV5-1 and TRBJ1-3; D gene unclear. The CDR3 runs to 14 residues. Trimming cost V 2 bases and J 0 bases, with 6 bases left between them. Germline V gene sequence: CDR1 SGHRS, CDR2 YFSETQ. CDR3 protein: CASSFGVSGNTIYF. The CDR3 DNA sequence: TGCGCCAGCAGCTTTGGGGTCTCTGGAAACACCATATATTTT. The full variable domain, rest sourced from reference TRBV5-1 and TRBJ1-3, is KAGVTQTPRYLIKTRGQQVTLSCSPISGHRSVSWYQQTPGQGLQFLFEYFSETQRNKGNFPGRFSGRQFSNSRSEMNVSTLELGDSALYLCASSFGVSGNTIYFGEGSWLTVV.

The chain employs TRBV5-4 and TRBJ1-6; D gene ambiguous. V was trimmed by 3 bases and J by 7 bases, leaving 5 bases between them. The CDR3 extends over 12 amino acids. Germline loops: CDR1 SGHNT, CDR2 YYREEE (reference sequence). CDR3 loop: CASSSQNSPLHF. CDR3 nucleotide sequence: TGTGCCAGCAGCTCCCAGAATTCACCCCTCCACTTT.

This clone turned up a few times. This chain joins TRBV19 and TRBJ1-4; TRBD1 matches 11 bases. This CDR3 has 16 residues. Germline V gene data show CDR1 as LNHDA and CDR2 as SQIVND (reference sequence). V trimming: 8 bases; J trimming: 3 bases; junction bases outside the gene matches: 8. This CDR3 reads CASRTGGNMANEKLFF. The CDR3 DNA reads TGTGCCAGTCGGACAGGGGGCAATATGGCTAATGAAAAACTGTTTTTT.

The chain is built from TRBV3-1 (or the pseudogene TRBV3-2) and TRBJ2-7; D may be TRBD2 (6 bases). With 1 base removed from V and 2 bases from J, the gap between germline ends came to 6 bases. This CDR3 is 13 amino acids long. The germline V gene has CDR1 LGHDT and CDR2 YNNKEL (reference sequence). In DNA, the CDR3 is TGTGCCAGCAGCCAAGGACTAGCCTACGAGCAGTACTTC. Protein sequence: CASSQGLAYEQYF.

The V call is TRBV11-2, the J call TRBJ1-6, with D perhaps TRBD1 (5 bases). CDR1 and CDR2 from the germline V gene are SGHAT and FQNNGV. The V and J ends lost 1 base and 4 bases respectively, with 8 bases between them. The CDR3 has 15 amino acids. The CDR3 DNA sequence: TGTGCCAGCAGCTTAGGGGGGGTTTATAATTCACCCCTCCACTTT. Translation gives CASSLGGVYNSPLHF.

The rearrangement links TRBV12-5 to TRBJ1-1, with D maybe TRBD1 (5 bases). The CDR3 covers 14 residues. Per the germline V gene, CDR1 is LGHNT and CDR2 is FRNRAP. V gave up 7 bases and J gave up 0 bases, with 12 bases separating them. For the CDR3, the DNA is TGTGCTAGTGTGCAGGGAGCAATGAACACTGAAGCTTTCTTT. Residues: CASVQGAMNTEAFF.

The chain carries TRBV7-2 and TRBJ1-6; D not certain. Trimming took off 3 bases at V and 6 bases at J, with 9 bases between the two ends. The V gene's germline CDR1 is SGHTA and CDR2 FQGNSA. The length of the CDR3 is 14 residues. CDR3 bases: TGTGCCAGCAGCTTCTGGTCGGGTAATTCACCCCTCCACTTT. Amino acids: CASSFWSGNSPLHF.

This rearrangement joins TRBV11-3 to TRBJ1-2; D is undetermined. The V end was cut by 7 bases, the J end by 3 bases, with 3 bases between. Germline CDR1 and CDR2: SGHNT and YENEEA. CDR3 length equals 10 residues. The CDR3 DNA reads TGTGCCAGCAAAGACTATGGCTACACCTTC. Residues: CASKDYGYTF.

The rearrangement uses TRBV25-1 and TRBJ2-1; D not resolved. V lost 3 bases to trimming and J lost 5 bases, with 11 bases between them. Per the germline V gene, CDR1 is MGHDK and CDR2 is SYGVNS. This CDR3 is 14 amino acids long. The CDR3 DNA is TGTGCCAGCAGTGATCTGAGAGGTAACAATGAGCAGTTCTTC. Protein sequence: CASSDLRGNNEQFF.

The chain uses TRBV30 and TRBJ1-5; D gene uncertain. The CDR3 spans 11 residues. The ends were cut back, 3 bases at V and 3 bases at J, with 3 bases in the middle. Per germline, CDR1 GTSNPN and CDR2 SVGIG (reference sequence). CDR3 sequence: CAWRVNQPQHF. CDR3 DNA sequence: TGTGCCTGGAGGGTCAATCAGCCCCAGCATTTT.

The V call is TRBV2, the J call TRBJ1-5; a weak D match, TRBD1 (6 bases). Trimming left V 8 bases short and J 0 bases short, with 11 bases between. This CDR3 spans 14 amino acids. Germline V gene lookup returns CDR1 SNHLY and CDR2 FYNNEI. CDR3 nucleotides: TGTGCCAGCCTCCGGACAGATAGCAATCAGCCCCAGCATTTT. This codes for CASLRTDSNQPQHF.

This sequence joins TRBV27 and TRBJ2-1; 10 bases line up with TRBD2. The CDR3 extends over 16 amino acids. Germline loops: CDR1 MNHEY, CDR2 SMNVEV (reference sequence). The junction had 11 bases not matched to a gene; V was cut back by 6 bases and J by 6 bases. CDR3 residues: CASSQISSGSPNEQFF. For the CDR3, the DNA is TGTGCCAGCAGCCAAATTTCTAGCGGGAGTCCCAATGAGCAGTTCTTC.

This sequence joins TRBV19 and TRBJ2-2, with D perhaps given as TRBD1 or TRBD2 (6 bases each). V was pared by 7 bases and J by 4 bases, with 16 bases between. The CDR3 sequence is 15 residues long. Germline V gene data show CDR1 as LNHDA and CDR2 as SQIVND (reference sequence). DNA for the CDR3: TGTGCCAGTATTAAGGGGGGCGGCGGCACCGGGGAGCTGTTTTTT. It specifies CASIKGGGGTGELFF.

This chain joins TRBV28 and TRBJ2-1; 9 bases map to TRBD2. Trimming at V came to 3 bases and at J to 3 bases, leaving 3 bases not matched to a gene. The CDR3 contains 15 residues. Germline-derived CDR1 and CDR2 are MDHEN and SYDVKM. CDR3 protein: CASSLSGRYYNEQFF. CDR3 DNA sequence: TGTGCCAGCAGTTTGAGCGGGAGGTACTACAATGAGCAGTTCTTC.

The chain carries TRBV5-1 and TRBJ2-1; TRBD2 agrees at 12 bases. The CDR3 is 18 residues long. The V gene's germline CDR1 is SGHRS and CDR2 YFSETQ. The V gene end was trimmed by 4 bases and the J gene end by 0 bases; junction bases not matched to a gene: 8. CDR3 bases: TGCGCCAGCAGCACCGGACTAGCGGGATACGACTCCTACAATGAGCAGTTCTTC. Protein: CASSTGLAGYDSYNEQFF.

Only one count was recorded for this clone. The rearrangement joins TRBV7-3 to TRBJ2-1, with 9 bases fitting TRBD2. Trimming cost V 1 base and J 4 bases; bases outside gene matches: 2. From germline, CDR1 is SGHTA and CDR2 FQGTGA. The CDR3 extends over 15 amino acids. The CDR3 DNA follows: TGTGCCAGCAGCTTAATAGCGGGAGAGTACAATGAGCAGTTCTTC. This translates into CASSLIAGEYNEQFF.

The chain employs TRBV7-2 and TRBJ1-3; TRBD1 matches 8 bases. Germline lookup yields CDR1 SGHTA and CDR2 FQGNSA. Trimming took 3 bases from V and 2 from J; bases not matched to a gene: 3. The CDR3 loop spans 15 amino acids. Here the CDR3 reads CASSLTGDPGNTIYF. In DNA form, the CDR3 reads TGTGCCAGCAGCTTGACAGGGGACCCTGGAAACACCATATATTTT.

Worth noting for this clone: Within the sample, other DNA sequences also encode this same CDR3. The chain joins TRBV30 to TRBJ2-7; D gene unclear. The CDR3 spans 11 residues. CDR1 and CDR2 from the germline V gene are GTSNPN and SVGIG (reference sequence). The V gene lost 0 bases and the J gene lost 1 base, with 1 base spanning the gap. CDR3 DNA sequence: TGTGCCTGGAGTGTATCCTACGAGCAGTACTTC. Translating it yields CAWSVSYEQYF.

This rearrangement joins TRBV4-1 to TRBJ2-2, with unresolved D. CDR3 length: 15 residues. V was pared by 1 base and J by 1 base, with 7 bases between. The V gene's germline CDR1 is MGHRA and CDR2 YSYEKL. CDR3 region: CASSQVSQNTGELFF. For the CDR3, the DNA is TGCGCCAGCAGCCAAGTCTCCCAGAACACCGGGGAGCTGTTTTTT.